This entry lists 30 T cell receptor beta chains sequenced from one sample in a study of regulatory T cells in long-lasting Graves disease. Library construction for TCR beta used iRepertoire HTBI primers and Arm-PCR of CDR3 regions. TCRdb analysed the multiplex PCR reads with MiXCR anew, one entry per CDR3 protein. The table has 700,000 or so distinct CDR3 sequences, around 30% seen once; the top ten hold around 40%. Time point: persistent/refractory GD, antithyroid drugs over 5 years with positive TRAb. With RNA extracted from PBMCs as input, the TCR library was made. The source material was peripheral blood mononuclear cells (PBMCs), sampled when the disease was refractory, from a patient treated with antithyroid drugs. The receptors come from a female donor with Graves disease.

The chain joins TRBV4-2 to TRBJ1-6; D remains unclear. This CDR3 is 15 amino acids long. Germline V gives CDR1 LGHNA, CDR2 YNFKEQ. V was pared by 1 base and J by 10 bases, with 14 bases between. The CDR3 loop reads CASSQVPNGRSPLHF. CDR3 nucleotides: TGTGCCAGCAGCCAAGTCCCCAACGGCAGATCACCCCTCCACTTT.

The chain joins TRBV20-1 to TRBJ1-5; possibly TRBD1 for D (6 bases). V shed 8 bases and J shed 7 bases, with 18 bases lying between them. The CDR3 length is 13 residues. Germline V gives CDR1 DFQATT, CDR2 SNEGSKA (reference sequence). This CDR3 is CSFSRGGMQPQHF. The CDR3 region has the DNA TGCAGTTTTTCCAGGGGAGGCATGCAGCCCCAGCATTTT.

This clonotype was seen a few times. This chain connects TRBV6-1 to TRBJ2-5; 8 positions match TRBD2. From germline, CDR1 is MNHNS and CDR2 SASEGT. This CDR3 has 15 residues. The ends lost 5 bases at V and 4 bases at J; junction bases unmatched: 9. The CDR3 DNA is TGTGCCAGCAGTAAACCTCCGGGGGGGGGAGAGACCCAGTACTTC. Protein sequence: CASSKPPGGGETQYF.

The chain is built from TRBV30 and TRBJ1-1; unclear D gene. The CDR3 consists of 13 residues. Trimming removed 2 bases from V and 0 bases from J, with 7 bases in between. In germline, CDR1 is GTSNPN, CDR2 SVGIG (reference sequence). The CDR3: CAWSTIMNTEAFF. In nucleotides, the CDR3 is TGTGCCTGGAGTACAATCATGAACACTGAAGCTTTCTTT.

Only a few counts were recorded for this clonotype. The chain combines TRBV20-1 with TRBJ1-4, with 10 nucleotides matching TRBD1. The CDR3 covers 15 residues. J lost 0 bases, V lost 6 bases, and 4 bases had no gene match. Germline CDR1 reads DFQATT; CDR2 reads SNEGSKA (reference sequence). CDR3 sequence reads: CSAPDRGSTNEKLFF. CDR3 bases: TGCAGTGCCCCGGACAGGGGGTCAACTAATGAAAAACTGTTTTTT.

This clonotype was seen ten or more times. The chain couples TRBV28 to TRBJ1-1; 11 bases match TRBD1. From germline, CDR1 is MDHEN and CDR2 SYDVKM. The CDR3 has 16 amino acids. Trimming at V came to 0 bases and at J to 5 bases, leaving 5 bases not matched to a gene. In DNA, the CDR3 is TGTGCCAGCAGTTTATGGGACAGGGGGCGAGATACTGAAGCTTTCTTT. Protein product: CASSLWDRGRDTEAFF.

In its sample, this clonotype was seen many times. The CDR3 protein is CASSFGRGETQYF. DNA of the CDR3: TGTGCCAGCAGCTTTGGACGGGGCGAGACCCAGTACTTC. The chain uses TRBV7-3 and TRBJ2-5; tentatively, D is TRBD1 or TRBD2 (5 bases each). The germline gives CDR1 SGHTA, CDR2 FQGTGA. V dropped 3 bases and J dropped 5 bases, with 10 bases sitting between them. CDR3 length: 13 residues. The whole variable domain, remainder taken from reference TRBV7-3 and TRBJ2-5, is GAGVSQTPSNKVTEKGKYVELRCDPISGHTALYWYRQSLGQGPEFLIYFQGTGAADDSGLPNDRFFAVRPEGSVSTLKIQRTERGDSAVYLCASSFGRGETQYFGPGTRLLVL.

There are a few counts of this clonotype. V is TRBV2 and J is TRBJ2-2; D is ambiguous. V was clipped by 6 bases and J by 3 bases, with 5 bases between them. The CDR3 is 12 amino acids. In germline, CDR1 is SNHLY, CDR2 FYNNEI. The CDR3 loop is CASSPDTGELFF. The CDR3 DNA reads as TGTGCCAGCAGCCCCGACACCGGGGAGCTGTTTTTT.

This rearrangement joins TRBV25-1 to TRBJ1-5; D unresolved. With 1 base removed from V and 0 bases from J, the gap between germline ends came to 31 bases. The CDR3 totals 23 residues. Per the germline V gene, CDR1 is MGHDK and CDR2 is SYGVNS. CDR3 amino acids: CASSESGHGPANILLYSNQPQHF. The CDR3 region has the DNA TGTGCCAGCAGTGAATCGGGCCACGGGCCGGCCAACATATTGCTATATAGCAATCAGCCCCAGCATTTT.

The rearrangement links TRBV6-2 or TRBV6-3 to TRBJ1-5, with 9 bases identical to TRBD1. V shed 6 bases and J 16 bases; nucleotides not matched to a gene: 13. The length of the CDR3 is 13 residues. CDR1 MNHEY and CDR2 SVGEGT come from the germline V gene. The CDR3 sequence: CASSESGTGYKHF. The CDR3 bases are TGTGCCAGCAGCGAGTCCGGGACAGGGTACAAACATTTT.

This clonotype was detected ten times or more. CDR3 protein: CASIPTSGRGETQYF. The CDR3 DNA reads as TGTGCCAGCATTCCGACTAGCGGGAGGGGAGAGACCCAGTACTTC. The chain has TRBV6-1 and TRBJ2-5; 14 bases fit TRBD2. This CDR3 spans 15 amino acids. From germline, CDR1 is MNHNS and CDR2 SASEGT. The V segment lost 7 bases and the J segment 4 bases; nucleotides outside the gene matches: 5.

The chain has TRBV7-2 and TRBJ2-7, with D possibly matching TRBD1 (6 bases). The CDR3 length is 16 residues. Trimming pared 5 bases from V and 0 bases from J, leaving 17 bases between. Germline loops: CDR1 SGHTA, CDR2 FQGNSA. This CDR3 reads CASSPDSGRGSYEQYF. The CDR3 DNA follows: TGTGCCAGCAGCCCGGACTCTGGCAGGGGCTCCTACGAGCAGTACTTC.

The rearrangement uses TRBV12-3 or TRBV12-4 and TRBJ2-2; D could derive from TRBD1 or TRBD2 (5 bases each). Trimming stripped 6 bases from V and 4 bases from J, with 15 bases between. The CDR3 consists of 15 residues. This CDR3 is CASRILPGGTGELFF. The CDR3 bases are TGTGCCAGCAGGATTCTACCTGGGGGCACCGGGGAGCTGTTTTTT.

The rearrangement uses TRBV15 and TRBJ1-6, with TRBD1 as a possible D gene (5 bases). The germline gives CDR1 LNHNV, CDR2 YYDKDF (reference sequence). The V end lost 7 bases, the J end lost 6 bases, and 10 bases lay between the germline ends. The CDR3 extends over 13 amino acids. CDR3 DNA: TGTGCCACCACCAGGACACTTAATTCACCCCTCCACTTT. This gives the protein CATTRTLNSPLHF. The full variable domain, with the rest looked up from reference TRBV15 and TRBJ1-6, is DAMVIQNPRYQVTQFGKPVTLSCSQTLNHNVMYWYQQKSSQAPKLLFHYYDKDFNNEADTPDNFQSRRPNTSFCFLDIRSPGLGDTAMYLCATTRTLNSPLHFGNGTRLTVT.

The CDR3 DNA reads as TGTGCCAGCAGTAGCGGGAGTGTGGGGCAAGAGACCCAGTACTTC. It encodes CASSSGSVGQETQYF. J is TRBJ2-5 and V is TRBV7-3; 9 nucleotides match TRBD2. Germline V CDR1 and CDR2: SGHTA, FQGTGA. The ends lost 6 bases at V and 2 bases at J; junction bases unmatched: 7. CDR3 length: 15 residues.

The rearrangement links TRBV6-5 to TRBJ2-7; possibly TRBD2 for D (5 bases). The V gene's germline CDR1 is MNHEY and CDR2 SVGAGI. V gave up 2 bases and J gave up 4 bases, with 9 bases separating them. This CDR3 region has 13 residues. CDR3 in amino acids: CASSYGSTYEQYF. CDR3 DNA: TGTGCCAGCAGTTACGGGAGTACTTACGAGCAGTACTTC.

CDR3 in DNA: TGTGCCAGCAGTTTAGCGGTCCTGAACACTGAAGCTTTCTTT. Its protein product is CASSLAVLNTEAFF. The chain joins TRBV12-3 or TRBV12-4 to TRBJ1-1; D not certain. The CDR3 spans 14 residues. Trimming took off 0 bases at V and 0 bases at J, with 5 bases between the two ends.

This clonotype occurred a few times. CDR3 nucleotides: TGTGCCAGCGCCCTACCCAAGGCAGGGGGGTCCTACGAGCAGTACTTC. This translates into CASALPKAGGSYEQYF. The J gene is TRBJ2-7, the V gene TRBV6-1; D is possibly TRBD1 (7 bases). Trimming left V 8 bases short and J 1 base short, with 21 bases between. The germline V gene encodes CDR1 MNHNS and CDR2 SASEGT. The CDR3 is made up of 16 amino acids.

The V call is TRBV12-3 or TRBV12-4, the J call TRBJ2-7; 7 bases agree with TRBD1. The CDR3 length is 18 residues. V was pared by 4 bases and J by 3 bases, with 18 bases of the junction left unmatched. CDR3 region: CASSYHTGQEANYYEQYF. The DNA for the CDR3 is TGTGCCAGCAGTTACCATACAGGACAGGAGGCGAATTACTACGAGCAGTACTTC.

CDR3: CASSFVPDQFEAFF. Written as DNA, the CDR3 is TGTGCCAGCAGTTTCGTCCCAGACCAATTTGAAGCTTTCTTT. This sequence joins TRBV12-3 or TRBV12-4 and TRBJ1-1; D ambiguous. Trimming pared 3 bases from V and 7 bases from J, leaving 15 bases between. The CDR3 loop spans 14 amino acids.

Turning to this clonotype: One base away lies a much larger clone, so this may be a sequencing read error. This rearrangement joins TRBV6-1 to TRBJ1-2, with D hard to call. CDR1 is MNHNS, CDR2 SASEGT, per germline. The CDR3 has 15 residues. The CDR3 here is CAGSPAGRVGYGYTF. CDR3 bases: TGTGCCGGCAGTCCCGCCGGGCGGGTCGGCTATGGCTACACCTTC.

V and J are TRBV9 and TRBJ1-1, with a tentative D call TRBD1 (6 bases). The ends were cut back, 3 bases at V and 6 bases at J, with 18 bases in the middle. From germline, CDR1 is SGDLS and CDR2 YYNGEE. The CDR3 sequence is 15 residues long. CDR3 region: CASSGHTGAGAEAFF. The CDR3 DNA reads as TGTGCCAGCAGCGGCCATACGGGGGCCGGCGCTGAAGCTTTCTTT.

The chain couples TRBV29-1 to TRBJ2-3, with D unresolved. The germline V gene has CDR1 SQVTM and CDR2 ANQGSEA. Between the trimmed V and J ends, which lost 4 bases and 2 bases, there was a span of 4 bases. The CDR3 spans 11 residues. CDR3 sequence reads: CSVGHTDTQYF. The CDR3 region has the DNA TGCAGCGTTGGACACACAGATACGCAGTATTTT.

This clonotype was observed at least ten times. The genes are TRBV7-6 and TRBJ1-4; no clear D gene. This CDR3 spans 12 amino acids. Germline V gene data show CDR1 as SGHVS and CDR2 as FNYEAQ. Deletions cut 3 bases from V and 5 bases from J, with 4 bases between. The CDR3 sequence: CASSLWNEKLFF. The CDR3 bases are TGTGCCAGCAGCTTGTGGAATGAAAAACTGTTTTTT.

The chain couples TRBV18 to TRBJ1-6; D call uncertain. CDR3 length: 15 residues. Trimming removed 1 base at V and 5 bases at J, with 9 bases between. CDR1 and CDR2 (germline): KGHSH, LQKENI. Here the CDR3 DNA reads TGTGCCAGCTCACCACTGGCAGGAGATAATTCACCCCTCCACTTT. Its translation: CASSPLAGDNSPLHF.

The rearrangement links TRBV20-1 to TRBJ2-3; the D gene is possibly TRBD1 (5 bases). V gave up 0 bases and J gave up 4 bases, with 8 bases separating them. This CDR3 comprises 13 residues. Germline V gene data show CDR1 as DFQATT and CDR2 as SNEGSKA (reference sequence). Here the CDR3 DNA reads TGCAGTGCTAGAGATTGGGGCGCAGATACGCAGTATTTT. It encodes CSARDWGADTQYF.

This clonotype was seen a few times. CDR3: CASSRDSSAEQYF. The CDR3, as DNA: TGCGCCAGCAGCCGGGACAGTTCAGCCGAGCAGTACTTC. The chain couples TRBV5-1 to TRBJ2-7, with TRBD1 matching 7 bases. Trimming removed 4 bases from V and 6 bases from J; junction bases left unmatched: 7. The CDR3 runs 13 residues. Per the germline V gene, CDR1 is SGHRS and CDR2 is YFSETQ.

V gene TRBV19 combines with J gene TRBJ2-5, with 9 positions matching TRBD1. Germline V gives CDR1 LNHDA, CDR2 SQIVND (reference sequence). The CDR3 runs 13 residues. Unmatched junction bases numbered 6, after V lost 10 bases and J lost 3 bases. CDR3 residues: CATRRDREETQYF. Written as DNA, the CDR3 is TGTGCCACCCGCCGGGACAGGGAAGAGACCCAGTACTTC.

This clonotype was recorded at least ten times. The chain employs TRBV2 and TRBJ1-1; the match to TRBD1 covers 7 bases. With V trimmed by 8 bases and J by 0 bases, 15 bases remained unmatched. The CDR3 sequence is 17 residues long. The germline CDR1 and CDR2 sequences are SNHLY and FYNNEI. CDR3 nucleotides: TGTGCCAGCGGGGCGACCCAGGGTAGGGGGCTGAACACTGAAGCTTTCTTT. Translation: CASGATQGRGLNTEAFF.

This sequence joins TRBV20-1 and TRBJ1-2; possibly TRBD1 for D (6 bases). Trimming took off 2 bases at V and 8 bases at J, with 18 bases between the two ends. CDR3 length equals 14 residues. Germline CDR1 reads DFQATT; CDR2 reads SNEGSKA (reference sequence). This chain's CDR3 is CSARRAGVMRGYTF. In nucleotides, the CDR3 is TGCAGTGCTAGAAGGGCAGGGGTCATGCGGGGCTACACCTTC.